This TCR beta chain was documented in a study of identical twins. Study results and caveats: Fewer insertions marked abundant cord blood beta clonotypes; young adult naive trended weakly, memory not at all. It was possible that invariant MAIT and iNKT cells partly confounded the zero-insertion analyses. The study found excess low generation probability among twin-shared out-of-frame alpha sequences.

TCRdb fed the 5' RACE reads into MiXCR, producing one record per CDR3 protein. The table has approximately 630,000 distinct CDR3 sequences, less than 9% seen once. Note on this clonotype: Its matching antigen is unknown.

V trimming: 3 bases; J trimming: 2 bases; junction bases outside the gene matches: 5. Per the germline V gene, CDR1 is SGHKS and CDR2 is YYEKEE (reference sequence). This CDR3 contains 15 residues. These sequences were also reported in another study, on yellow fever vaccine responses in identical twins. That investigation notes: Twins' vaccine T cell responses were reported to seem partly convergent and partly personalized.

Specimen: PBMCs. The gene calls are TRBV5-5 and TRBJ2-3; TRBD1 matches at 8 bases. This clonotype was obtained from a woman between 18 and 29 years old in good health. The CDR3 coding sequence is TGTGCCAGCAGCTCCCGGGACAGGACCACAGATACGCAGTATTTT. It encodes CASSSRDRTTDTQYF.